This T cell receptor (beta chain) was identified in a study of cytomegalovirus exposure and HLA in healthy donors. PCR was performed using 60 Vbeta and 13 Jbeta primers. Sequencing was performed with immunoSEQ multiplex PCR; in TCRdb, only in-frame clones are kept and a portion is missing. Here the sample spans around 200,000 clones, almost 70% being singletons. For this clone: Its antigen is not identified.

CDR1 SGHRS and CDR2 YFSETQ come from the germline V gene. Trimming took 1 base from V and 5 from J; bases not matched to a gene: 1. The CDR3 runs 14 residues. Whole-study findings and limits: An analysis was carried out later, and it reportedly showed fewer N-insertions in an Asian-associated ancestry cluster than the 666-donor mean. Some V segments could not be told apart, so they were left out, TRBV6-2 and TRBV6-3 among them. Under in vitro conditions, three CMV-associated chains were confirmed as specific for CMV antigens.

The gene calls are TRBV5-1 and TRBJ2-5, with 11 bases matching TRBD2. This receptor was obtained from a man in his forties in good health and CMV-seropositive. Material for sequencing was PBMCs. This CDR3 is CASSLTSGGETQYF. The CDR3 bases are TGCGCCAGCAGCTTGACTAGCGGGGGTGAGACCCAGTACTTC.